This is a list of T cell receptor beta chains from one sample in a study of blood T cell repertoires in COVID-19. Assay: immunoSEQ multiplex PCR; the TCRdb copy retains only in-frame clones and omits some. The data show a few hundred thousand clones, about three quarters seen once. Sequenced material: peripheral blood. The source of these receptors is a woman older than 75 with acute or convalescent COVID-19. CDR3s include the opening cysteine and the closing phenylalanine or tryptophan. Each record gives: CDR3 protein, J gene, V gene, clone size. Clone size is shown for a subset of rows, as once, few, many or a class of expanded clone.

CDR3aa: CASRPAATDTQYF
j_gene: TRBJ2-3
v_gene: TRBV19
abundance: -

CDR3aa: CASSINLSGADTQYF
j_gene: TRBJ2-3
v_gene: TRBV19
abundance: -

CDR3aa: CASSPQGAGYEQYF
j_gene: TRBJ2-7
v_gene: TRBV18
abundance: -

CDR3aa: CASSVQWNTEAFF
j_gene: TRBJ1-1
v_gene: TRBV2
abundance: -

CDR3aa: CASGGTGSSNQPQHF
j_gene: TRBJ1-5
v_gene: TRBV12-5
abundance: few

CDR3aa: CASSRDRGRLTNEKLFF
j_gene: TRBJ1-4
v_gene: TRBV7-9
abundance: -

CDR3aa: CASRGTVASGAQYF
j_gene: TRBJ2-5
v_gene: TRBV6-5
abundance: -

CDR3aa: CASRGQGSGELFF
j_gene: TRBJ2-2
v_gene: TRBV12-3/TRBV12-4
abundance: -

CDR3aa: CASSLSAGGVVGEQFF
j_gene: TRBJ2-1
v_gene: TRBV5-5
abundance: once

CDR3aa: CASSPLQGLANYGYTF
j_gene: TRBJ1-2
v_gene: TRBV5-1
abundance: few

CDR3aa: CASSQATGTIGGYTF
j_gene: TRBJ1-2
v_gene: TRBV3-1/TRBV3-2
abundance: -

CDR3aa: CASSWETGAYGYTF
j_gene: TRBJ1-2
v_gene: TRBV5-1
abundance: -

CDR3aa: CASSSQSLRGGAIGELFF
j_gene: TRBJ2-2
v_gene: TRBV28
abundance: -

CDR3aa: CASSLFPGNSGNTIYF
j_gene: TRBJ1-3
v_gene: TRBV7-2
abundance: -

CDR3aa: CASSLNPGGSLNEQFF
j_gene: TRBJ2-1
v_gene: TRBV7-3
abundance: -

CDR3aa: CASSLAGGTTYEQYF
j_gene: TRBJ2-7
v_gene: TRBV7-2
abundance: -

CDR3aa: CASSLSGPQSTSNQPQHF
j_gene: TRBJ1-5
v_gene: TRBV27
abundance: -

CDR3aa: CAWSVNRATGSPLHF
j_gene: TRBJ1-6
v_gene: TRBV30
abundance: -

CDR3aa: CASSLEPHQGRGYNEQFF
j_gene: TRBJ2-1
v_gene: TRBV11-2
abundance: -

CDR3aa: CASSKAGQPTGELFF
j_gene: TRBJ2-2
v_gene: TRBV2
abundance: -

CDR3aa: CASSPGRDTEAFF
j_gene: TRBJ1-1
v_gene: TRBV11-1
abundance: -

CDR3aa: CASSPGTGVQETQYF
j_gene: TRBJ2-5
v_gene: TRBV6-6
abundance: -